One and the same sample provided the 29 T cell receptor beta chains below, sequenced in a study of shared T cell receptors in the human thymus. Measured with immunoSEQ multiplex PCR; TCRdb has only the in-frame clones, and not every one. The sample includes about 380,000 clones, 85% to 95% of them seen just once. The sequencing sample was made of thymocytes. Receptors originate from a human donor.

The chain recombines TRBV19 with TRBJ2-3, with 10 nucleotides matching TRBD2. This CDR3 is built from 17 residues. The germline CDR1 and CDR2 sequences are LNHDA and SQIVND (reference sequence). V trimming: 4 bases; J trimming: 3 bases; junction bases outside the gene matches: 10. CDR3 residues: CASSRPGTSASTDTQYF. The CDR3 bases are TGTGCCAGTAGTAGACCCGGGACTAGCGCTTCGACAGATACGCAGTATTTT. Together with reference TRBV19 and TRBJ2-3, the CDR3 gives the full variable domain: DGGITQSPKYLFRKEGQNVTLSCEQNLNHDAMYWYRQDPGQGLRLIYYSQIVNDFQKGDIAEGYSVSREKKESFPLTVTSAQKNPTAFYLCASSRPGTSASTDTQYFGPGTRLTVL.

This chain uses TRBV6-5 with TRBJ2-2, with D unclear. This CDR3 is 15 amino acids long. Deletions cut 2 bases from V and 0 bases from J, with 7 bases between. The germline V gene has CDR1 MNHEY and CDR2 SVGAGI. CDR3 sequence: CASSYRAANTGELFF. The CDR3 DNA follows: TGTGCCAGCAGTTACAGGGCGGCGAACACCGGGGAGCTGTTTTTT.

This chain connects TRBV11-3 to TRBJ2-3; TRBD1 agrees at 9 bases. Trimming cost V 5 bases and J 5 bases; bases outside gene matches: 8. CDR1 and CDR2 from the germline V gene are SGHNT and YENEEA. There are 15 residues in the CDR3. The CDR3 region has the DNA TGTGCCAGCAGCGAAGGGACAGGGCCGCGAGATACGCAGTATTTT. Translating it yields CASSEGTGPRDTQYF.

Here the CDR3 reads CATSCSWERELNEQFF. The CDR3 region has the DNA TGTGCCACCAGCTGCTCCTGGGAGCGGGAGCTCAATGAGCAGTTCTTC. J is TRBJ2-1 and V is TRBV15; 8 bases fit TRBD2. Germline assignment: CDR1 LNHNV and CDR2 YYDKDF (reference sequence). The junction had 12 bases not matched to a gene; V was cut back by 5 bases and J by 6 bases. The CDR3 covers 16 residues.

The rearrangement links TRBV9 to TRBJ2-7, with D hard to call. The germline gives CDR1 SGDLS, CDR2 YYNGEE. This CDR3 is 14 amino acids long. Trimming removed 4 bases from V and 7 bases from J, with 18 bases in between. This CDR3 reads CASSPRASLGEQYF. Written as DNA, the CDR3 is TGTGCCAGCAGCCCAAGAGCCTCCCTTGGGGAGCAGTACTTC.

The chain carries TRBV28 and TRBJ2-7; D is undetermined. Germline-derived CDR1 and CDR2 are MDHEN and SYDVKM. Between the trimmed V and J ends, which lost 2 bases and 0 bases, there was a span of 8 bases. CDR3 size: 14 residues. The CDR3 region has the DNA TGTGCCAGCAGTTTAGTGGGTATCTCCTACGAGCAGTACTTC. Protein: CASSLVGISYEQYF.

The rearrangement joins TRBV27 to TRBJ2-7, with TRBD2 identical over 9 bases. Germline-derived CDR1 and CDR2 are MNHEY and SMNVEV (reference sequence). Unmatched junction bases numbered 36, after V lost 9 bases and J lost 3 bases. The CDR3 runs to 23 residues. The CDR3 reads CASSGPGSFDGASGREGRYEQYF. The CDR3 DNA reads TGTGCCAGTTCGGGACCCGGATCGTTTGATGGGGCTTCGGGGCGGGAGGGCCGCTACGAGCAGTACTTC.

The V and J genes are TRBV5-5 and TRBJ2-7; D perhaps matches TRBD2 (5 bases). CDR1 and CDR2 from the germline V gene are SGHKS and YYEKEE (reference sequence). The CDR3 covers 20 residues. V lost 1 base, J lost 0 bases, and 26 bases lay in between. The CDR3 sequence is CASSLRTFGLSVSSSYEQYF. CDR3 DNA sequence: TGTGCCAGCAGCTTGCGTACCTTCGGTCTTAGCGTTTCGAGCTCCTACGAGCAGTACTTC. The whole variable domain, filled in from reference TRBV5-5 and TRBJ2-7, reads DAGVTQSPTHLIKTRGQQVTLRCSPISGHKSVSWYQQVLGQGPQFIFQYYEKEERGRGNFPDRFSARQFPNYSSELNVNALLLGDSALYLCASSLRTFGLSVSSSYEQYFGPGTRLTVT.

The rearrangement links TRBV6-6 to TRBJ2-7, with 9 nucleotides matching TRBD1. The CDR3 runs 13 residues. CDR1 and CDR2 (germline): MNHNY, SVGAGI (reference sequence). V dropped 6 bases and J dropped 0; count of bases not matched to a gene: 0. CDR3 sequence reads: CASRTGGSYEQYF. CDR3 bases: TGTGCCAGCAGGACAGGGGGCTCCTACGAGCAGTACTTC.

V usage is TRBV2 and J usage is TRBJ1-5; TRBD1 is a possible D gene (6 bases). V was clipped by 8 bases and J by 2 bases, with 16 bases between them. Germline assignment: CDR1 SNHLY and CDR2 FYNNEI. The CDR3 loop spans 15 amino acids. The chain's CDR3 is CASATGWVGNQPQHF. CDR3 nucleotide sequence: TGTGCCAGCGCTACAGGGTGGGTAGGCAATCAGCCCCAGCATTTT.

The rearrangement uses TRBV30 and TRBJ1-2; D gene uncertain. The CDR3 is made up of 13 amino acids. V shed 3 bases and J shed 3 bases, with 11 bases lying between them. Germline V gene lookup returns CDR1 GTSNPN and CDR2 SVGIG (reference sequence). CDR3 coding DNA: TGTGCCTGGAGCGGGGAGGATGACTATGGCTACACCTTC. Translated: CAWSGEDDYGYTF.

The chain has TRBV25-1 and TRBJ2-1, with 10 positions matching TRBD1. Germline CDR1 reads MGHDK; CDR2 reads SYGVNS. Trimming took 3 bases from V and 3 from J; bases not matched to a gene: 8. This CDR3 spans 17 amino acids. For the CDR3, the DNA is TGTGCCAGCAGTGATCGAACGGGACAGGGGCTCTACAATGAGCAGTTCTTC. This translates into CASSDRTGQGLYNEQFF.

The chain is built from TRBV14 and TRBJ2-1, with D possibly being TRBD1 or TRBD2 (5 bases each). The ends were cut back, 1 base at V and 15 bases at J, with 19 bases in the middle. Per the germline V gene, CDR1 is SGHDN and CDR2 is FVKESK. The CDR3 is 14 amino acids. The CDR3 sequence is CASSQGGSTRVRFF. DNA of the CDR3: TGTGCCAGCAGCCAAGGGGGGTCTACTAGGGTGAGGTTCTTC. Full variable domain (outside the CDR3, taken from reference TRBV14 and TRBJ2-1): EAGVTQFPSHSVIEKGQTVTLRCDPISGHDNLYWYRRVMGKEIKFLLHFVKESKQDESGMPNNRFLAERTGGTYSTLKVQPAELEDSGVYFCASSQGGSTRVRFFGPGTRLTVL.

The chain carries TRBV15 and TRBJ2-4; no clear D. Germline CDR1 reads LNHNV; CDR2 reads YYDKDF (reference sequence). Deletions cut 4 bases from V and 3 bases from J, with 19 bases between. The CDR3 runs to 17 residues. CDR3 sequence (DNA): TGTGCCACCAGCATTCGGACCCCAAACTATGACAAAAACATTCAGTACTTC. The encoded protein is CATSIRTPNYDKNIQYF.

This chain joins TRBV6-5 and TRBJ2-7; D is possibly TRBD2 (6 bases). The CDR3 spans 15 residues. The germline V gene has CDR1 MNHEY and CDR2 SVGAGI. Trimming pared 1 base from V and 2 bases from J, leaving 12 bases between. CDR3 in DNA: TGTGCCAGCAGTTACTGGGTAGCGGACGCCTACGAGCAGTACTTC. It encodes CASSYWVADAYEQYF.

V is TRBV28 and J is TRBJ1-5; tentative D call: TRBD1 (5 bases). The ends were cut back, 2 bases at V and 0 bases at J, with 14 bases in the middle. The CDR3 extends over 17 amino acids. Germline-derived CDR1 and CDR2 are MDHEN and SYDVKM. This CDR3 reads CASSLVVGGFSNQPQHF. The CDR3 region has the DNA TGTGCCAGCAGTTTAGTCGTCGGGGGGTTTAGCAATCAGCCCCAGCATTTT.

This clone has only one observation. The J gene is TRBJ2-1, the V gene TRBV6-5; no firm D call. The germline V gene has CDR1 MNHEY and CDR2 SVGAGI. This CDR3 is 12 amino acids long. Trimming took 6 bases from V and 0 from J, leaving 3 bases between them. Here the CDR3 DNA reads TGTGCCAGCAGGCCCTCCTACAATGAGCAGTTCTTC. Its protein is CASRPSYNEQFF.

V usage is TRBV10-1 and J usage is TRBJ2-3; D is possibly TRBD2 (6 bases). V was trimmed by 3 bases and J by 5 bases, leaving 15 bases between them. Germline-derived CDR1 and CDR2 are WNHNN and SYGVQD (reference sequence). This CDR3 is built from 15 residues. CDR3 loop: CASSETAGYRDTQYF. The CDR3 DNA is TGCGCCAGCAGTGAAACGGCGGGGTATAGAGATACGCAGTATTTT.

CDR3 sequence: CASSSYPWNGEQYF. The CDR3 bases are TGTGCCAGCAGCTCGTACCCATGGAATGGGGAGCAGTACTTC. This chain joins TRBV7-3 and TRBJ2-7; the D is unclear. The germline CDR1 and CDR2 sequences are SGHTA and FQGTGA. This CDR3 is 14 amino acids long. V lost 4 bases and J lost 7, with 17 bases in between.

The chain couples TRBV28 to TRBJ2-7, with D possibly matching TRBD2 (5 bases). The CDR3 is made up of 15 amino acids. Trimming took off 3 bases at V and 0 bases at J, with 12 bases between the two ends. Germline V lookup: CDR1 MDHEN, CDR2 SYDVKM. The CDR3, as DNA: TGTGCCAGCAGTTTCCCAGCGGCCCGCTCCTACGAGCAGTACTTC. Protein sequence: CASSFPAARSYEQYF. The entire variable domain, with the rest obtained from reference TRBV28 and TRBJ2-7, is as follows: DVKVTQSSRYLVKRTGEKVFLECVQDMDHENMFWYRQDPGLGLRLIYFSYDVKMKEKGDIPEGYSVSREKKERFSLILESASTNQTSMYLCASSFPAARSYEQYFGPGTRLTVT.

This chain uses TRBV5-1 with TRBJ2-7; D possibly corresponds to TRBD1 (8 bases). The CDR3 has 17 amino acids. Trimming removed 0 bases at V and 0 bases at J, with 16 bases between. Germline V gene sequence: CDR1 SGHRS, CDR2 YFSETQ. In DNA, the CDR3 is TGCGCCAGCAGCTTGGATCACACAGGGGGGGACTCCTACGAGCAGTACTTC. Translated, it gives CASSLDHTGGDSYEQYF.

On this clone: Germline is not matched at one junction end, which may reflect a read error. J is TRBJ1-5 and V is TRBV28; weak D call: TRBD1 (6 bases). Germline lookup yields CDR1 MDHEN and CDR2 SYDVKM. The CDR3 loop spans 12 amino acids. CDR3 loop: CASSLWDSPWNF. The CDR3 DNA reads TGTGCCAGCAGTTTATGGGACAGTCCCTGGAATTTT.

The V and J genes are TRBV5-6 and TRBJ2-1; a weak D match, TRBD2 (6 bases). The CDR3 has 16 residues. In germline, CDR1 is SGHDT, CDR2 YYEEEE. V was shortened by 0 bases and J by 0 bases, with 10 bases between the two germline ends. The CDR3 reads CASSLARESSYNEQFF. CDR3 nucleotides: TGTGCCAGCAGCTTGGCACGGGAGAGCTCCTACAATGAGCAGTTCTTC.

This rearrangement joins TRBV5-5 to TRBJ1-5; D is ambiguous. The V and J ends lost 1 base and 2 bases respectively, with 7 bases between them. CDR3 length: 14 residues. From germline, CDR1 is SGHKS and CDR2 YYEKEE (reference sequence). CDR3 amino acids: CASSLYRGNQPQHF. The CDR3 region has the DNA TGTGCCAGCAGCTTGTATAGGGGCAATCAGCCCCAGCATTTT.

This chain connects TRBV30 to TRBJ2-5; D uncertain. The CDR3 has 12 amino acids. Deletions cut 5 bases from V and 5 bases from J, with 12 bases between. The germline V gene encodes CDR1 GTSNPN and CDR2 SVGIG (reference sequence). In DNA form, the CDR3 reads TGTGCCTGGCAGGTTTTCTTGGAGACCCAGTACTTC. Amino acids: CAWQVFLETQYF.

The chain uses TRBV28 and TRBJ1-2; perhaps TRBD1 as D (5 bases). CDR1 MDHEN and CDR2 SYDVKM come from the germline V gene. Trimming took off 5 bases at V and 7 bases at J, with 14 bases between the two ends. The CDR3 is 13 amino acids. The CDR3 coding sequence is TGTGCCAGCAGTCCCGACCAGGGCGGTGGCTACACCTTC. Encoded protein: CASSPDQGGGYTF.

The rearrangement joins TRBV6-1 to TRBJ2-2; D unclear. The germline V gene encodes CDR1 MNHNS and CDR2 SASEGT. Trimming shortened V by 4 bases and J by 1 base, and 10 bases separated the two germline ends. The CDR3 is 15 amino acids. The CDR3 loop is CASSGTDVNTGELFF. CDR3 sequence (DNA): TGTGCCAGCAGTGGGACGGACGTGAACACCGGGGAGCTGTTTTTT.

This clone was observed a handful of times. This chain uses TRBV28 with TRBJ1-1; D not certain. Trimming shortened V by 2 bases and J by 5 bases, and 12 bases separated the two germline ends. This CDR3 region has 14 residues. Per germline, CDR1 MDHEN and CDR2 SYDVKM. The CDR3 protein is CASSLGRSGTEAFF. CDR3 nucleotides: TGTGCCAGCAGTTTAGGACGGTCGGGGACTGAAGCTTTCTTT. Supplemented by reference TRBV28 and TRBJ1-1, the full variable domain reads DVKVTQSSRYLVKRTGEKVFLECVQDMDHENMFWYRQDPGLGLRLIYFSYDVKMKEKGDIPEGYSVSREKKERFSLILESASTNQTSMYLCASSLGRSGTEAFFGQGTRLTVV.

This sequence joins TRBV19 and TRBJ2-7; 9 positions agree with TRBD2. The ends lost 6 bases at V and 2 bases at J; junction bases unmatched: 2. This CDR3 region has 13 residues. Germline CDR1 reads LNHDA; CDR2 reads SQIVND (reference sequence). The CDR3 spells CASRASGTYEQYF. DNA of the CDR3: TGTGCCAGTAGGGCTAGCGGGACCTACGAGCAGTACTTC.